The following is a T cell receptor (beta chain) sequence with its context. The method was immunoSEQ multiplex PCR; TCRdb's version includes in-frame clones alone and lacks a portion of them. The repertoire holds fewer than 15,000 clones, with approximately 80% as singletons. The sample comes from a study of technical replicates of blood from a handful of donors. With 0 bases clipped from V and 0 bases from J, the junction kept 2 bases outside the gene matches. CDR3 length equals 16 residues. Germline-derived CDR1 and CDR2 are KGHSH and LQKENI. The TCR sequence derives from a human donor in good health. The sequenced sample consisted of PBMCs. The rearrangement joins TRBV18 to TRBJ2-5, with 9 bases fitting TRBD1. CDR3 sequence reads: CASSPPGTGHQETQYF. DNA for the CDR3: TGTGCCAGCTCACCACCCGGGACAGGGCACCAAGAGACCCAGTACTTC.